This TCR beta chain was observed in a study of OX40 agonist ivuxolimab in advanced cancers. Study-wide results and limits: On average, CD8+ T cells showed a greater number of expanded clones than CD4+.

Libraries were prepared by immunoSEQ multiplex PCR; TCRdb keeps only in-frame clonotypes and omits some of them. This sample has under 80,000 clones, with 90% found just once. Only one count was recorded for this clone. Its target is unknown. The starting material was CD4+ or CD8+ T cells sorted from blood, obtained in a trial of the OX40 agonist ivuxolimab. This TCR came from an adult with an advanced solid tumor such as melanoma, head and neck, liver or kidney cancer.

CDR3 sequence (DNA): TGTGCCAGCAGCCCCCCCCGGGACAGGGGGAGCACAGATACGCAGTATTTT. Amino acids: CASSPPRDRGSTDTQYF. V gene TRBV7-9 combines with J gene TRBJ2-3; TRBD1 matches at 11 bases. Germline CDR1 and CDR2: SEHNR and FQNEAQ (reference sequence). The CDR3 length is 17 residues. J gave up 0 bases and V 5 bases, and 7 bases lay outside the gene matches.